This T cell receptor beta chain was sequenced during a study of T cell repertoires in cytomegalovirus infection. The study's findings and limits: Public TCR beta family frequency separated CMV-and-HLA carriers, including in an independent cohort.

V shed 5 bases and J 7 bases; nucleotides not matched to a gene: 8. This CDR3 has 15 residues. The germline gives CDR1 MNHEY, CDR2 SVGEGT. This clonotype was counted only a few times. Its antigen is still unknown. TCRdb independently ran MiXCR on the reads; one entry per CDR3 protein. The sample lists fewer than 950,000 distinct CDR3 sequences; less than 35% were seen once. The sequence came from a human donor in good health (CMV status not recorded). Some clones in this sample may be carry-over from other donors' samples. J is TRBJ1-5 and V is TRBV6-2 or TRBV6-3, with TRBD1 identical over 10 bases. Specimen: cultured CD8+ T cells from PBMCs, collected from culture after CMV antigen stimulation. This CDR3 reads CASSRERTGGQPQHF. The CDR3 coding sequence is TGTGCCAGCAGTCGCGAGCGGACAGGGGGACAGCCCCAGCATTTT.